Shown below are 2 T cell receptor beta chains from a single sample sequenced in a study of T cell responses to AZD1222 COVID-19 vaccine. The repertoire was sequenced with immunoSEQ multiplex PCR; TCRdb's copy has only in-frame clones and lacks some. The profile shows about 110,000 clones, 88% of them singletons. Material: peripheral blood, obtained on day 0 of MenACWY control vaccination. The receptors derive from an adult in good health.

This chain uses TRBV28 with TRBJ1-2; D is uncertain. The CDR3 has 13 amino acids. Germline V gene data show CDR1 as MDHEN and CDR2 as SYDVKM. The V end lost 2 bases, the J end lost 4 bases, and 8 bases lay between the germline ends. The CDR3 nucleotides are TGTGCCAGCAGTTTACCCTCCATCTATGGCTACACCTTC. Its translation is CASSLPSIYGYTF.

This chain connects TRBV4-3 to TRBJ2-3; perhaps TRBD2 as D (5 bases). Looked up from germline, CDR1 is LGHNA and CDR2 is YSLEER. The CDR3 runs to 13 residues. V lost 0 bases and J lost 8, with 9 bases in between. This CDR3 reads CASSQEAASTQYF. DNA for the CDR3: TGCGCCAGCAGCCAAGAAGCGGCGAGTACGCAGTATTTT.